This T cell receptor beta chain was found in a study of blood T cell repertoires in COVID-19. Across 20 to 25 US areas, participants ranged in age from roughly 18 to 95 years. Two negative PCRs, clearance, or symptom resolution were required of recovered Cohort 3 donors. Per the authors' pipeline: Reference gene primer amplification gave estimated nucleated cell counts. Profiling relied on immunoSEQ multiplex PCR, and the TCRdb table lists in-frame clones only, not all of them. D and trimming come from the DNA, and the V and J calls and clone size come from that table. The sample lists a few hundred thousand clones; more than 85% were seen once. Germline CDR1 is MNHEY and CDR2 is SMNVEV (reference sequence). With 0 bases removed from V and 4 bases from J, the gap between germline ends came to 12 bases. There are 15 residues in the CDR3.

Sample: PBMCs or T cells enriched from blood (not recorded which). The rearrangement links TRBV27 to TRBJ1-1; D is perhaps TRBD1 (6 bases). The clonotype originates from a woman in her 30s who had recovered from COVID-19. The CDR3 coding sequence is TGTGCCAGCAGTTTATCGGGGGCGCCGGGCACTGAAGCTTTCTTT. The encoded protein is CASSLSGAPGTEAFF.